This TCR beta chain is drawn from a study of Ad26.COV2.S vaccination and SARS-CoV-2 variants. Study information: Participant was drawn from the COV1001 Ad26.COV2.S trial arm. Intramuscular Ad26.COV2.S doses were given once or twice, 56 days apart. The study, taken as a whole, reports: It was reported that spike-specific CD8+ and CD4+ T cell responses were substantially broad after vaccination.

In regard to this clone: The antigen is undetermined.

Germline-derived CDR1 and CDR2 are SGHRS and YFSETQ. Unmatched junction bases numbered 5, after V lost 3 bases and J lost 2 bases. CDR3 length: 16 residues. Only in-frame clones appear in the TCRdb table, and some are missing; sequencing was by immunoSEQ multiplex PCR. The sample comprises hundreds of thousands of clones, over 75% of which are singletons, and 9% to 15% rests with the top ten. Specified treatment: some 20 received Ad26.COV2.S at low or high dose, single or two shots; roughly five received placebo; per-sample allocation not given. Following the first vaccine or placebo injection, samples were taken on day 63.

The chain employs TRBV5-1 and TRBJ2-3, with 11 bases that match TRBD2. The sequencing used peripheral blood, collected in a trial of Ad26.COV2.S vaccine versus placebo. This sequence originates from a person between 18 and 60 years old who received the Ad26.COV2.S COVID-19 vaccine or a placebo. The CDR3 protein is CASSSLLAGDTDTQYF. CDR3 nucleotide sequence: TGCGCCAGCAGCTCCTTACTAGCGGGAGACACAGATACGCAGTATTTT. Full variable domain (missing parts from reference TRBV5-1 and TRBJ2-3): KAGVTQTPRYLIKTRGQQVTLSCSPISGHRSVSWYQQTPGQGLQFLFEYFSETQRNKGNFPGRFSGRQFSNSRSEMNVSTLELGDSALYLCASSSLLAGDTDTQYFGPGTRLTVL.